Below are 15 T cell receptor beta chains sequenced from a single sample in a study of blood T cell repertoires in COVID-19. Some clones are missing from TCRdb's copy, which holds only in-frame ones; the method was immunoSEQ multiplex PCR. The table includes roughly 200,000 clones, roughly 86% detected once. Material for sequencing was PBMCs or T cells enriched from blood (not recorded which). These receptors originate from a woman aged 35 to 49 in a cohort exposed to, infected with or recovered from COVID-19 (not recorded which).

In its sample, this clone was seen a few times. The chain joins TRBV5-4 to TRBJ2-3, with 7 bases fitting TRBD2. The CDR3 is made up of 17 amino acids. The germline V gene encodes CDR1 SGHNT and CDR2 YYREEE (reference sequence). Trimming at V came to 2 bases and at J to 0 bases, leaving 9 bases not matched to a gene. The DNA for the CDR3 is TGTGCCAGCAGCTTTAAAGCGGGGCCAACTAGCACAGATACGCAGTATTTT. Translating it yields CASSFKAGPTSTDTQYF.

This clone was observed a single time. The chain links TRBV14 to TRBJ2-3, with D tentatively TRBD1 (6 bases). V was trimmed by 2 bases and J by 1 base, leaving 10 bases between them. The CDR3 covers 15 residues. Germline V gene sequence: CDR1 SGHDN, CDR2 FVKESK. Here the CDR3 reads CASSQTGIRTDTQYF. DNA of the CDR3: TGTGCCAGCAGCCAAACAGGGATTCGCACAGATACGCAGTATTTT.

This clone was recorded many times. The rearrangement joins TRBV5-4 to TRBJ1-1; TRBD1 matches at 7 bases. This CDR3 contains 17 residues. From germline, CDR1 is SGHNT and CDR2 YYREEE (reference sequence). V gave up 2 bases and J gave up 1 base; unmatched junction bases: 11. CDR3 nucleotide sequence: TGTGCCAGCAGCTTACCCGGGACAGTAGAGAGGAACACTGAAGCTTTCTTT. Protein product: CASSLPGTVERNTEAFF.

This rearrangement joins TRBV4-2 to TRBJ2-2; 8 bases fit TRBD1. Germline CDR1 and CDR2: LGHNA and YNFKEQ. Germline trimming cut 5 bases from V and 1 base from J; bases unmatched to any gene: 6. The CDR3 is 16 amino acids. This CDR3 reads CASSDPGTGNTGELFF. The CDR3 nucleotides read TGTGCCAGCAGCGACCCCGGGACAGGGAACACCGGGGAGCTGTTTTTT.

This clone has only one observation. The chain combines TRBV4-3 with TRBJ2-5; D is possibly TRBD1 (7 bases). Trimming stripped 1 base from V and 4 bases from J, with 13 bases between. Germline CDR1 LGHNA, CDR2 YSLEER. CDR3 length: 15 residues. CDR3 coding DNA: TGCGCCAGCAGCCAAGGGGAGGCAGGGGGAGAGACCCAGTACTTC. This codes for CASSQGEAGGETQYF.

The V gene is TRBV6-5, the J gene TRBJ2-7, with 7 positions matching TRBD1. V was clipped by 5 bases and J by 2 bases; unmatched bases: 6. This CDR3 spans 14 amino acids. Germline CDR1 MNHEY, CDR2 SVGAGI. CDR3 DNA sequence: TGTGCCAGCAGTCTGTCGACAGGGACCTACGAGCAGTACTTC. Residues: CASSLSTGTYEQYF.

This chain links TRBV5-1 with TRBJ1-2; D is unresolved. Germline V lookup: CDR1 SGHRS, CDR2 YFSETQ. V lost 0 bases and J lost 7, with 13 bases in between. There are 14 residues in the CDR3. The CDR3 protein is CASSLAGVGFGYTF. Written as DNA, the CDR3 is TGCGCCAGCAGCTTGGCCGGGGTCGGCTTTGGCTACACCTTC.

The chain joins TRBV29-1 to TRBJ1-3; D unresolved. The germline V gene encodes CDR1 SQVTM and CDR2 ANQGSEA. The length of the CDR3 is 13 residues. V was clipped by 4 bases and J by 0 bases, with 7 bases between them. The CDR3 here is CSVGENSGNTIYF. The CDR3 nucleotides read TGCAGCGTTGGGGAGAACTCTGGAAACACCATATATTTT.

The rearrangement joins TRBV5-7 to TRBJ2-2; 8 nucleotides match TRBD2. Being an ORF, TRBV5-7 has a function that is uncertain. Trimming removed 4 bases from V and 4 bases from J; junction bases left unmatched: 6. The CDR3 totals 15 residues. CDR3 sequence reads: CASSRGLDGTGELFF. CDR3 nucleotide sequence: TGTGCCAGCAGCCGGGGACTAGATGGCACCGGGGAGCTGTTTTTT.

The CDR3 here is CSVDDRVGEAFF. In DNA, the CDR3 is TGCAGCGTCGATGACAGGGTTGGTGAAGCTTTCTTT. The gene calls are TRBV29-1 and TRBJ1-1; 7 nucleotides agree with TRBD1. V was pared by 6 bases and J by 7 bases, with 8 bases of the junction left unmatched. Germline V gene lookup returns CDR1 SQVTM and CDR2 ANQGSEA. The CDR3 contains 12 residues.

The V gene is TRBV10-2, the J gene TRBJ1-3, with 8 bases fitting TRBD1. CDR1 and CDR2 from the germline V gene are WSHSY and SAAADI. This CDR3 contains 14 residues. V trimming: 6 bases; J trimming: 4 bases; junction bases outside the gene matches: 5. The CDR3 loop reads CASRMTGVGNTIYF. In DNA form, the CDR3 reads TGCGCCAGCAGGATGACAGGGGTCGGAAACACCATATATTTT.

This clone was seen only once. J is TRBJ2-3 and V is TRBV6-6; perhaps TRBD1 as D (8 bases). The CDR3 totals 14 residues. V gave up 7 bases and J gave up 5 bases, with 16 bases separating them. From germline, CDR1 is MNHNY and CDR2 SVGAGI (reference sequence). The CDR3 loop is CASTSYRGGDTQYF. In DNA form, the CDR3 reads TGTGCCAGCACCTCCTACAGGGGGGGAGATACGCAGTATTTT.

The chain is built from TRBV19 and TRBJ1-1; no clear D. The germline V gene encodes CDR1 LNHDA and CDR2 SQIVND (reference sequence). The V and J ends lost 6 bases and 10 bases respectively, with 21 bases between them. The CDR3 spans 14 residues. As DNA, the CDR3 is TGTGCCAGTAGGACTTCCGATCCCTTGGTGGGAGCTTTCTTT. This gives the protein CASRTSDPLVGAFF.

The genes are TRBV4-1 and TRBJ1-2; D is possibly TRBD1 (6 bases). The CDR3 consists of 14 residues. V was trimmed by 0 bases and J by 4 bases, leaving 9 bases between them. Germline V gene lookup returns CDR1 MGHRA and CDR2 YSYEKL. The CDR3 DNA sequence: TGCGCCAGCAGCCAAGATGCGGGGGCCTATGGCTACACCTTC. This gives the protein CASSQDAGAYGYTF.

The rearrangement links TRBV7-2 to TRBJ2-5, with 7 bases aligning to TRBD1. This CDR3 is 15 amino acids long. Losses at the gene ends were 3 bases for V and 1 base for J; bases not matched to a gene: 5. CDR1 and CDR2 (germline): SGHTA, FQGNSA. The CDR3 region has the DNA TGTGCCAGCAGCTTGGGGACAGCTAGCCAAGAGACCCAGTACTTC. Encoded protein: CASSLGTASQETQYF. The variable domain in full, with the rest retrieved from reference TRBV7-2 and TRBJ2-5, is GAGVSQSPSNKVTEKGKDVELRCDPISGHTALYWYRQSLGQGLEFLIYFQGNSAPDKSGLPSDRFSAERTGGSVSTLTIQRTQQEDSAVYLCASSLGTASQETQYFGPGTRLLVL.